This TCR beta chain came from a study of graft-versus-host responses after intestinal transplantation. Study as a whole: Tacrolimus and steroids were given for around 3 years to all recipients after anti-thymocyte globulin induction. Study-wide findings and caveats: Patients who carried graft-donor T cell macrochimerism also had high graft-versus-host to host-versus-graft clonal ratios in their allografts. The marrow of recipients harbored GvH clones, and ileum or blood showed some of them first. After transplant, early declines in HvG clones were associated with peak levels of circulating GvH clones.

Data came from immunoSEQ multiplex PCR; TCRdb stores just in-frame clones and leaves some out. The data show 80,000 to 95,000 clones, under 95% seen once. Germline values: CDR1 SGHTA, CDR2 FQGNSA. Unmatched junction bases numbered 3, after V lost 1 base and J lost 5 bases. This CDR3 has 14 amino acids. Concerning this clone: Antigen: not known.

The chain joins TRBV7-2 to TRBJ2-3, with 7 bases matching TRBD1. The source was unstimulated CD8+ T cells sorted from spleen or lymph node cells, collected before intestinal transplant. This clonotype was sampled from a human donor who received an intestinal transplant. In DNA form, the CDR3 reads TGTGCCAGCAGCTTAGTTCAGGGGGTAGATACGCAGTATTTT. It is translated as CASSLVQGVDTQYF.